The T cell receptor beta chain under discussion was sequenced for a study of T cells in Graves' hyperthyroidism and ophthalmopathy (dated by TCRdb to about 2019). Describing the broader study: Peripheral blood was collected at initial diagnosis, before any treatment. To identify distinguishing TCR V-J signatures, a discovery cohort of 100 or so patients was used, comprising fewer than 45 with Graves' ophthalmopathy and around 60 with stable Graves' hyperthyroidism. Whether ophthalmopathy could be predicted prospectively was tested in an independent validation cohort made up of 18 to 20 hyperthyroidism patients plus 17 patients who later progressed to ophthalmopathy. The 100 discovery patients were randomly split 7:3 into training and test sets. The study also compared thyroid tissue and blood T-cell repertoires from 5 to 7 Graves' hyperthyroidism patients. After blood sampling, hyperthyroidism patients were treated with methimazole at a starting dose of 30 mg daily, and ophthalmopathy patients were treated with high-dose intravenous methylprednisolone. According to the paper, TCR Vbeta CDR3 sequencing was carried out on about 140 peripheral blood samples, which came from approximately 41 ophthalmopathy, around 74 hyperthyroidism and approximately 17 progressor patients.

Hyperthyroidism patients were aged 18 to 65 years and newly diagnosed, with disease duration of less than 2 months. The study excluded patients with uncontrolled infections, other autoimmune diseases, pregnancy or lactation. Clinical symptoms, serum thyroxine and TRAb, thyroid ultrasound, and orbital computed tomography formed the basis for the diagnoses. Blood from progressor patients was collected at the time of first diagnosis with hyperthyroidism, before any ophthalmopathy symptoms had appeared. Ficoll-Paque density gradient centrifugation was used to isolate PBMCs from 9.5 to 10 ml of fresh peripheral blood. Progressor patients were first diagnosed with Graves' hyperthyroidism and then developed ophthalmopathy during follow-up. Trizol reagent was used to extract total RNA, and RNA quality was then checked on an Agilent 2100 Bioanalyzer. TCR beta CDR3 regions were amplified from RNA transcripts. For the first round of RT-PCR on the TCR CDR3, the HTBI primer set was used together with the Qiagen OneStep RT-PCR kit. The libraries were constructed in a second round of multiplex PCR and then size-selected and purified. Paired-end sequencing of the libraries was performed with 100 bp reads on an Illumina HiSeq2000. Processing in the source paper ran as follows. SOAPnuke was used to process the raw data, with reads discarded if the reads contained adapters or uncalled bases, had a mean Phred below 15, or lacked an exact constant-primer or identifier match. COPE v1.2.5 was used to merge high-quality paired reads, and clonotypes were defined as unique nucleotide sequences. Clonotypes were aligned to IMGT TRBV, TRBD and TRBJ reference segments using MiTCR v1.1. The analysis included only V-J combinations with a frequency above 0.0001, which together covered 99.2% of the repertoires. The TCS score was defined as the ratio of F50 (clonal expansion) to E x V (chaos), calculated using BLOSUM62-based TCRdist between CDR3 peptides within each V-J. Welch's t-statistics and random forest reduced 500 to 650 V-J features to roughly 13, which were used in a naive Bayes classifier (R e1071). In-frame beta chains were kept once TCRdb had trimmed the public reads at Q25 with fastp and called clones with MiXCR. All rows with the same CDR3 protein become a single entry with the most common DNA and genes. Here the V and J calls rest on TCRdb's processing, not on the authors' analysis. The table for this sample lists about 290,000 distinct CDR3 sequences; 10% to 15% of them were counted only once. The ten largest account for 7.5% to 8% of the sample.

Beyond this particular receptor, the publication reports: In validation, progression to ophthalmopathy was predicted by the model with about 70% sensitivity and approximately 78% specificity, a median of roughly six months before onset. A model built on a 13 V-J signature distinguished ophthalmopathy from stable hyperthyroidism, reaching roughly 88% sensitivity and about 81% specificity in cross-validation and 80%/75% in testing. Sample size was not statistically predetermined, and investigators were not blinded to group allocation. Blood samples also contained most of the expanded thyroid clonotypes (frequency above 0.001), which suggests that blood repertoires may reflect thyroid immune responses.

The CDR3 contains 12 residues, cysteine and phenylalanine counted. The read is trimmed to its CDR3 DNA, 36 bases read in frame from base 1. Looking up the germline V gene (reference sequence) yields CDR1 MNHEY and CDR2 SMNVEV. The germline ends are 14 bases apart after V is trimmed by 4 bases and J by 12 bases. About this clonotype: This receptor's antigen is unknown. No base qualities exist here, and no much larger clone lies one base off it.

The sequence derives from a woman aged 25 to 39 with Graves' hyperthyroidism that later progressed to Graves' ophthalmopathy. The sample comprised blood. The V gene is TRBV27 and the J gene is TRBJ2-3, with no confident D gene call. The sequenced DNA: TGTGCCAGCAGTTCTCTGATCCTCCGCCAGTATTTT. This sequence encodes CASSSLILRQYF.